The 27 T cell receptor beta chains listed next were all sequenced from one sample in a study of post-analysis software for immune sequencing data. No antigen is known for these receptors. TCR beta cDNA libraries had unique molecular identifiers. TCRdb re-called the PCR reads with MiXCR, one entry per CDR3 protein. The sample has about 760,000 distinct CDR3 sequences, less than 35% seen once. Study findings and constraints: Controls had lower frequencies than patients of four or five TRBV segments, which included TRBV5-6, TRBV5-1 and TRBV20-1.

The material sequenced was blood. These receptors were collected from a girl under 18 with multiple sclerosis.

J is TRBJ2-1 and V is TRBV4-3; no firm D call. CDR3 length: 17 residues. The V end was cut by 0 bases, the J end by 0 bases, with 12 bases between. The germline V gene has CDR1 LGHNA and CDR2 YSLEER. The CDR3 DNA sequence: TGCGCCAGCAGCCAAGATCGGTCCGCGAGCTCCTACAATGAGCAGTTCTTC. Protein product: CASSQDRSASSYNEQFF.

This clonotype was counted only a few times. This chain connects TRBV4-1 to TRBJ2-5; 12 bases match TRBD1. CDR1 is MGHRA, CDR2 YSYEKL, per germline. The CDR3 totals 16 residues. The trim removed 2 bases at V and 5 bases at J, leaving 6 bases unmatched. This CDR3 reads CASSQSGQGALETQYF. DNA for the CDR3: TGCGCCAGCAGCCAATCGGGACAGGGGGCATTGGAGACCCAGTACTTC.

This clonotype was counted between two and nine times. This chain joins TRBV20-1 and TRBJ2-3; TRBD1 matches at 10 bases. This CDR3 comprises 16 residues. Germline V CDR1 and CDR2: DFQATT, SNEGSKA (reference sequence). V gave up 6 bases and J gave up 5 bases; unmatched junction bases: 14. The CDR3 loop is CSAGKQDRGRGDTQYF. For the CDR3, the DNA is TGCAGTGCGGGAAAACAAGACAGGGGGCGAGGAGATACGCAGTATTTT.

CDR3 DNA: TGCGCCAGCAGCTTAATTGGTCGCGGAGCCCTCGGCTCCTACAATGAGCAGTTCTTC. Protein: CASSLIGRGALGSYNEQFF. V usage is TRBV5-1 and J usage is TRBJ2-1; no firm D call. Germline-derived CDR1 and CDR2 are SGHRS and YFSETQ. The length of the CDR3 is 19 residues. V shed 2 bases and J shed 0 bases, with 21 bases lying between them. Full variable domain (remainder filled in from reference TRBV5-1 and TRBJ2-1): KAGVTQTPRYLIKTRGQQVTLSCSPISGHRSVSWYQQTPGQGLQFLFEYFSETQRNKGNFPGRFSGRQFSNSRSEMNVSTLELGDSALYLCASSLIGRGALGSYNEQFFGPGTRLTVL.

This clonotype was observed at least ten times. The junction differs from germline at one of its ends, possibly a read error. The chain recombines TRBV5-1 with TRBJ2-5; 8 nucleotides align to TRBD1. CDR1 and CDR2 from the germline V gene are SGHRS and YFSETQ. The CDR3 length is 13 residues. In DNA form, the CDR3 reads TGTGCTAGCAGCTTAGGACAGGGAGAGACCCAGTACTTC. Protein product: CASSLGQGETQYF. Together with reference TRBV5-1 and TRBJ2-5, the CDR3 gives the full variable domain: KAGVTQTPRYLIKTRGQQVTLSCSPISGHRSVSWYQQTPGQGLQFLFEYFSETQRNKGNFPGRFSGRQFSNSRSEMNVSTLELGDSALYLCASSLGQGETQYFGPGTRLLVL.

The chain recombines TRBV13 with TRBJ2-2; D is uncertain. This CDR3 comprises 14 residues. Trimming took off 5 bases at V and 7 bases at J, with 14 bases between the two ends. Germline V gene sequence: CDR1 PRHDT, CDR2 FYEKMQ (reference sequence). DNA of the CDR3: TGTGCCAGCAGCCTTCAAGACTCGGGCGGGGAGCTGTTTTTT. It translates to CASSLQDSGGELFF.

This clonotype was seen more than once but under ten times. This chain joins TRBV7-2 and TRBJ2-7; 8 bases line up with TRBD1. Trimming at V came to 3 bases and at J to 7 bases, leaving 11 bases not matched to a gene. Germline V lookup: CDR1 SGHTA, CDR2 FQGNSA. This CDR3 contains 15 residues. CDR3 in DNA: TGTGCCAGCAGCTTCGACGGGACAGGCGCGGGGGAGCAGTACTTC. Protein: CASSFDGTGAGEQYF.

The genes are TRBV6-5 and TRBJ2-7; weak D call: TRBD2 (6 bases). Trimming pared 2 bases from V and 3 bases from J, leaving 29 bases between. This CDR3 is built from 20 residues. The germline gives CDR1 MNHEY, CDR2 SVGAGI. The CDR3 DNA reads as TGTGCCAGCAGTTACGGCGCGGGGAGGCAGACCCCCACAAGAAGCTACGAGCAGTACTTC. Translated: CASSYGAGRQTPTRSYEQYF.

This clonotype occurred many times. The rearrangement links TRBV6-1 to TRBJ2-3; TRBD2 matches at 16 bases. This CDR3 contains 19 residues. Germline values: CDR1 MNHNS, CDR2 SASEGT. The junction had 11 bases not matched to a gene; V was cut back by 6 bases and J by 2 bases. This CDR3 reads CASSPGQGLAGGITDTQYF. The CDR3 DNA reads as TGTGCCAGCAGCCCTGGACAGGGACTAGCGGGAGGGATCACAGATACGCAGTATTTT.

This rearrangement joins TRBV7-9 to TRBJ2-7, with TRBD2 identical over 12 bases. CDR3 length: 19 amino acids. V dropped 2 bases and J dropped 0; count of bases not matched to a gene: 11. The germline CDR1 and CDR2 sequences are SEHNR and FQNEAQ (reference sequence). The CDR3 DNA is TGTGCCAGCAGCTTAACTCCCGGACTAGCGGGAAGGAGCTCCTACGAGCAGTACTTC. Encoded protein: CASSLTPGLAGRSSYEQYF. Full variable domain (missing parts from reference TRBV7-9 and TRBJ2-7): DTGVSQNPRHKITKRGQNVTFRCDPISEHNRLYWYRQTLGQGPEFLTYFQNEAQLEKSRLLSDRFSAERPKGSFSTLEIQRTEQGDSAMYLCASSLTPGLAGRSSYEQYFGPGTRLTVT.

This clonotype was detected only a few times. The chain combines TRBV3-1 with TRBJ2-1; no firm D call. Deletions cut 0 bases from V and 9 bases from J, with 9 bases between. The CDR3 spans 13 residues. Germline V gene sequence: CDR1 LGHDT, CDR2 YNNKEL (reference sequence). The CDR3 region has the DNA TGTGCCAGCAGCCAAGATAGGTCCTTTGAGCAGTTCTTC. Its translation is CASSQDRSFEQFF.

This clonotype was counted only a few times. V usage is TRBV7-2 and J usage is TRBJ2-1; perhaps TRBD2 as D (5 bases). Per the germline V gene, CDR1 is SGHTA and CDR2 is FQGNSA. V was trimmed by 6 bases and J by 9 bases, leaving 18 bases between them. The CDR3 consists of 14 residues. CDR3 DNA sequence: TGTGCCAGCAGATTCCATGGGGAGCTGAGTGAGCAGTTCTTC. As protein: CASRFHGELSEQFF.

The V gene is TRBV6-1, the J gene TRBJ2-6, with D tentatively TRBD1 (6 bases). The germline CDR1 and CDR2 sequences are MNHNS and SASEGT. The ends were cut back, 3 bases at V and 3 bases at J, with 12 bases in the middle. This CDR3 is 16 amino acids long. The CDR3: CASSEVTGFGANVLTF. The CDR3 DNA reads TGTGCCAGCAGTGAGGTTACAGGGTTTGGGGCCAACGTCCTGACTTTC.

This clonotype was seen only a few times. The chain employs TRBV7-9 and TRBJ1-2; no firm D call. This CDR3 comprises 17 residues. The germline V and J ends were trimmed by 1 base and 8 bases, with 23 bases remaining between them. Germline V CDR1 and CDR2: SEHNR, FQNEAQ (reference sequence). The CDR3 sequence: CASSLGSTTPFRGGYTF. The CDR3 DNA follows: TGTGCCAGCAGCTTAGGATCTACGACACCGTTTCGCGGCGGCTACACCTTC.

The V gene is TRBV20-1, the J gene TRBJ2-7, with TRBD2 matching over 10 bases. This CDR3 has 13 amino acids. Germline V CDR1 and CDR2: DFQATT, SNEGSKA (reference sequence). V lost 5 bases and J lost 2; bases outside the gene matches: 3. CDR3 bases: TGCAGTGCTGGACTAGCGGCAACCTACGAGCAGTACTTC. Its protein product is CSAGLAATYEQYF.

This clonotype was seen only a few times. The V gene is TRBV6-5, the J gene TRBJ2-5; TRBD2 might be the D (5 bases). Germline CDR1 reads MNHEY; CDR2 reads SVGAGI. V was clipped by 6 bases and J by 2 bases, with 19 bases between them. The CDR3 is 16 amino acids. DNA for the CDR3: TGTGCCAGCAGCCGCCGAGGGAGCATCAATCAAGAGACCCAGTACTTC. Translated: CASSRRGSINQETQYF.

This clonotype occurred a few times. The chain employs TRBV29-1 and TRBJ2-7; D tentatively reads TRBD1 or TRBD2 (5 bases each). The assigned J gene may be wrong: the sequence end matches TRBJ2-5 better. The CDR3 covers 12 residues. CDR1 is SQVTM and CDR2 is ANQGSEA in the germline V gene. The CDR3 here is CSGGIVGETQYF. DNA of the CDR3: TGCAGCGGGGGGATAGTAGGCGAGACCCAGTACTTC.

This clonotype occurred once. A read error may produce the germline difference seen at one junction end. V gene TRBV29-1 combines with J gene TRBJ2-7; 11 nucleotides line up with TRBD2. CDR3 size: 14 residues. Germline loops: CDR1 SQVTM, CDR2 ANQGSEA. The CDR3 DNA follows: TGCAGCGTTGTTCGGCTAGCGGGAGGCTACGTGCAGTACTTC. Protein product: CSVVRLAGGYVQYF.

This rearrangement joins TRBV2 to TRBJ2-3; 8 nucleotides align to TRBD1. Trimming at V came to 8 bases and at J to 2 bases, leaving 6 bases not matched to a gene. Germline CDR1 is SNHLY and CDR2 is FYNNEI. CDR3 length: 14 residues. The CDR3, as DNA: TGTGCCAGCGGCCTGGACAGGGCCACAGATACGCAGTATTTT. Encoded protein: CASGLDRATDTQYF.

The genes are TRBV9 and TRBJ2-7; possibly TRBD1 for D (7 bases). Germline V gives CDR1 SGDLS, CDR2 YYNGEE. This CDR3 has 13 amino acids. The V end lost 0 bases, the J end lost 5 bases, and 9 bases lay between the germline ends. The CDR3, as DNA: TGTGCCAGCAGCGTAGGCAGGGGGGACGAGCAGTACTTC. Protein: CASSVGRGDEQYF.

The CDR3 loop reads CASSLRGGGGTDTQYF. In DNA, the CDR3 is TGCGCCAGCAGCTTGAGAGGAGGTGGTGGCACAGATACGCAGTATTTT. V is TRBV5-1 and J is TRBJ2-3; tentative D call: TRBD2 (5 bases). Trimming took off 1 base at V and 1 base at J, with 13 bases between the two ends. The CDR3 covers 16 residues. Germline V gives CDR1 SGHRS, CDR2 YFSETQ.

CDR3 loop: CASGTGTAIEAFF. DNA of the CDR3: TGTGCTAGTGGTACCGGGACAGCCATTGAAGCTTTCTTT. This chain uses TRBV12-5 with TRBJ1-1; TRBD1 matches 7 bases. This CDR3 spans 13 amino acids. Germline loops: CDR1 LGHNT, CDR2 FRNRAP. J gave up 7 bases and V 5 bases, and 7 bases lay outside the gene matches.

Comment on this clonotype: A much larger clone is a single base away; this may be a read error. The chain's CDR3 is CASTPTANYGYTF. CDR3 DNA sequence: TGTGCCAGCACCCCGACAGCCAACTATGGCTACACCTTC. This chain links TRBV7-9 with TRBJ1-2; TRBD1 might be the D (5 bases). Trimming pared 7 bases from V and 2 bases from J, leaving 11 bases between. Germline assignment: CDR1 SEHNR and CDR2 FQNEAQ (reference sequence). The CDR3 covers 13 residues.

The rearrangement joins TRBV27 to TRBJ2-1; no firm D call. Per germline, CDR1 MNHEY and CDR2 SMNVEV (reference sequence). V dropped 4 bases and J dropped 6 bases, with 16 bases sitting between them. The CDR3 runs to 15 residues. The CDR3 here is CASSSPPGPSNEQFF. The CDR3 region has the DNA TGTGCCAGCAGTTCGCCTCCCGGGCCCTCCAATGAGCAGTTCTTC.

This clonotype was seen a handful of times. The V call is TRBV20-1, the J call TRBJ2-3; 8 nucleotides align to TRBD2. Germline V lookup: CDR1 DFQATT, CDR2 SNEGSKA (reference sequence). The CDR3 runs 15 residues. V lost 1 base, J lost 1 base, and 4 bases stayed unmatched. CDR3 nucleotides: TGCAGTGCTAGAGTTGGGCGGGGGGGCACAGATACGCAGTATTTT. It encodes CSARVGRGGTDTQYF.

In the case of this clonotype: The junction does not match germline at one end; this may be a read error. The chain carries TRBV7-2 and TRBJ1-2; the match to TRBD1 covers 7 bases. The CDR3 is 15 residues long. Per germline, CDR1 SGHTA and CDR2 FQGNSA. Here the CDR3 reads CASSSGQFRGYGYIF. The CDR3 DNA reads as TGTGCCAGCAGCTCGGGACAGTTCCGAGGTTATGGCTACATCTTC. The full variable domain, with the rest looked up from reference TRBV7-2 and TRBJ1-2, is GAGVSQSPSNKVTEKGKDVELRCDPISGHTALYWYRQSLGQGLEFLIYFQGNSAPDKSGLPSDRFSAERTGGSVSTLTIQRTQQEDSAVYLCASSSGQFRGYGYIFGSGTRLTVV.

This clonotype was seen a handful of times. The chain uses TRBV20-1 and TRBJ2-7, with TRBD2 matching over 8 bases. V lost 4 bases to trimming and J lost 2 bases; unmatched junction nucleotides: 4. In germline, CDR1 is DFQATT, CDR2 SNEGSKA (reference sequence). The CDR3 covers 13 residues. CDR3 loop: CSAILAVPYEQYF. As DNA, the CDR3 is TGCAGTGCTATACTAGCGGTTCCCTACGAGCAGTACTTC.